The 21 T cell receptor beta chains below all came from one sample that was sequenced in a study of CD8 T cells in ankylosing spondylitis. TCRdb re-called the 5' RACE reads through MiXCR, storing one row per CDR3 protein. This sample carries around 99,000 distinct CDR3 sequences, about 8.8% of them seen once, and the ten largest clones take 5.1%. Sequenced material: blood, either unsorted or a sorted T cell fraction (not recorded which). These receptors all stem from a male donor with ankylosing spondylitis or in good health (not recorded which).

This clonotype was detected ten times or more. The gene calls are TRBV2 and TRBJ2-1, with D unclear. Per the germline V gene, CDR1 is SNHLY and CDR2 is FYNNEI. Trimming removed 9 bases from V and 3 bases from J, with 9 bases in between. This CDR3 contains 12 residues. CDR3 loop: CARENFYNEQFF. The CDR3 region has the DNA TGTGCCAGAGAAAACTTCTACAATGAGCAGTTCTTC.

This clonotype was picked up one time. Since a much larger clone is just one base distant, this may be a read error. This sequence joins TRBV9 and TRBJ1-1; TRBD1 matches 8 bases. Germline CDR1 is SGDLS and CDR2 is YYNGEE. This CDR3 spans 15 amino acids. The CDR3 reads CTSSVGGTGNTEAFF. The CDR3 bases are TGTACCAGCAGCGTAGGGGGGACAGGGAACACTGAAGCTTTCTTT.

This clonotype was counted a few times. The CDR3 loop is CASSLGVRTDRGGYPPSGANVLTF. CDR3 nucleotide sequence: TGTGCCAGCAGCTTAGGGGTCCGGACGGACAGGGGTGGTTATCCTCCCTCTGGGGCCAACGTCCTGACTTTC. The chain employs TRBV13 and TRBJ2-6, with 9 bases identical to TRBD1. Trimming removed 0 bases from V and 0 bases from J; junction bases left unmatched: 21. CDR1 PRHDT and CDR2 FYEKMQ come from the germline V gene (reference sequence). The CDR3 extends over 24 amino acids. The full variable domain, with the rest looked up from reference TRBV13 and TRBJ2-6, is AAGVIQSPRHLIKEKRETATLKCYPIPRHDTVYWYQQGPGQDPQFLISFYEKMQSDKGSIPDRFSAQQFSDYHSELNMSSLELGDSALYFCASSLGVRTDRGGYPPSGANVLTFGAGSRLTVL.

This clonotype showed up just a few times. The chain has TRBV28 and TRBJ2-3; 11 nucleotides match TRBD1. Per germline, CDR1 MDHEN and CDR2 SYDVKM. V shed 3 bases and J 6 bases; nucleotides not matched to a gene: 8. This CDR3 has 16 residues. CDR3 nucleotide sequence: TGTGCCAGCAGTTTCCCCGGGACAGGGGGGGTGGATACGCAGTATTTT. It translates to CASSFPGTGGVDTQYF.

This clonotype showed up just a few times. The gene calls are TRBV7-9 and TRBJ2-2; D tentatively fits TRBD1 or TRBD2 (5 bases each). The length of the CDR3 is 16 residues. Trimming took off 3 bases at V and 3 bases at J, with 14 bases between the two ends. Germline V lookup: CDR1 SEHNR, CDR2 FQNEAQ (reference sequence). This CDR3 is CASSFLFGTDTGELFF. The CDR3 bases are TGTGCCAGCAGCTTCCTATTCGGGACGGACACCGGGGAGCTGTTTTTT.

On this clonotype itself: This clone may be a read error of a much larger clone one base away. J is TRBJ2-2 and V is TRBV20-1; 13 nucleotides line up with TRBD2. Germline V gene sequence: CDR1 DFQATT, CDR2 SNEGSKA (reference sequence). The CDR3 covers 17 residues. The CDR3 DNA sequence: TGCTGTGCCCGGGGACTAGCGGGGACCTCGAACACCGGGGAGCTGTTTTTT. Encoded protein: CCARGLAGTSNTGELFF.

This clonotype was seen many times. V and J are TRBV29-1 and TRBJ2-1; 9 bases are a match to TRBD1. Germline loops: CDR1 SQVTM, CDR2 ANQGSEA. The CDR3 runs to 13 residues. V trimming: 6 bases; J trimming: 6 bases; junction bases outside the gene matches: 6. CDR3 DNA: TGCAGCGTCGGACAGGGGCCCAGCAATGAGCAGTTCTTC. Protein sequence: CSVGQGPSNEQFF.

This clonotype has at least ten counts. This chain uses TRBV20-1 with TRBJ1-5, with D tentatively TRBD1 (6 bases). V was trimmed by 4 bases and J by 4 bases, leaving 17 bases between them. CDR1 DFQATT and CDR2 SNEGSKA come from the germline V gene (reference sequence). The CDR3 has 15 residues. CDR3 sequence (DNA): TGCAGTGCTATAATTTTGGACAGCCTTAATCAGCCCCAGCATTTT. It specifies CSAIILDSLNQPQHF.

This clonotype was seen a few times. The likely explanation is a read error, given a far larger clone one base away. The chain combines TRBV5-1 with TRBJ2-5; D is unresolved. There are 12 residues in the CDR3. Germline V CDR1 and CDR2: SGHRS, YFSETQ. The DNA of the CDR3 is TGCGTCAGCAGCCTAAACCAAGAGACCCAGTACTTC. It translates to CVSSLNQETQYF. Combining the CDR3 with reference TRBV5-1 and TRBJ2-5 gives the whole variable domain KAGVTQTPRYLIKTRGQQVTLSCSPISGHRSVSWYQQTPGQGLQFLFEYFSETQRNKGNFPGRFSGRQFSNSRSEMNVSTLELGDSALYLCVSSLNQETQYFGPGTRLLVL.

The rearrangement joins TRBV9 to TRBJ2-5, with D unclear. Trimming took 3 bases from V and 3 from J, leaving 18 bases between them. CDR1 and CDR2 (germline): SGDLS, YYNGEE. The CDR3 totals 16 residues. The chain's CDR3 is CASSEIAGQNKETQYF. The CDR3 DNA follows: TGTGCCAGCAGCGAGATAGCAGGCCAGAACAAAGAGACCCAGTACTTC.

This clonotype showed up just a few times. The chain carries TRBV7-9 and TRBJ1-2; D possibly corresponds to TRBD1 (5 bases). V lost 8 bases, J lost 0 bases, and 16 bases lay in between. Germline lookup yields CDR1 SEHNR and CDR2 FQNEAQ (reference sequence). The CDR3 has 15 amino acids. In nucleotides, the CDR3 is TGTGCCAGCCGCAGGGTATCGGTCTCTAACTATGGCTACACCTTC. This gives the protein CASRRVSVSNYGYTF.

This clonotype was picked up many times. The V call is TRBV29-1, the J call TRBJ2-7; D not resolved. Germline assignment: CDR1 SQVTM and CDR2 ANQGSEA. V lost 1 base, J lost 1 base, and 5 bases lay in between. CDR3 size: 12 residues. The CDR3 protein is CSVEGLSYEQYF. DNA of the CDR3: TGCAGCGTTGAAGGATTGTCCTACGAGCAGTACTTC.

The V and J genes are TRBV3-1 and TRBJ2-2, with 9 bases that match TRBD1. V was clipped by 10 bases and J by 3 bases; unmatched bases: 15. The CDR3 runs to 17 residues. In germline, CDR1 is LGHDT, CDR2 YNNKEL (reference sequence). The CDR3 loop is CATCHEQGAFDTGELFF. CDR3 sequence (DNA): TGTGCCACCTGCCACGAACAGGGGGCTTTCGACACCGGGGAGCTGTTTTTT.

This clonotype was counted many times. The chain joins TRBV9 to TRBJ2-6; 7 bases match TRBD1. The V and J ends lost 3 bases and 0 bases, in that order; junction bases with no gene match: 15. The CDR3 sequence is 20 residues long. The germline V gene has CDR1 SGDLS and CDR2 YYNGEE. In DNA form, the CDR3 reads TGTGCCAGCAGCGGTGGGACAGCCCCACTTCCCAGCTCTGGGGCCAACGTCCTGACTTTC. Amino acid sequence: CASSGGTAPLPSSGANVLTF.

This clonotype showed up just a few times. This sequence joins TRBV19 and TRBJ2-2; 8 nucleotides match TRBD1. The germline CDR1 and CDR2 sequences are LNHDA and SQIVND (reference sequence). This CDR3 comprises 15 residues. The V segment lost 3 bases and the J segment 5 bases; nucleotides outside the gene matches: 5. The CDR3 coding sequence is TGTGCCAGTAGTATTCCCAGGGGGCGGACCGGGGAGCTGTTTTTT. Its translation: CASSIPRGRTGELFF.

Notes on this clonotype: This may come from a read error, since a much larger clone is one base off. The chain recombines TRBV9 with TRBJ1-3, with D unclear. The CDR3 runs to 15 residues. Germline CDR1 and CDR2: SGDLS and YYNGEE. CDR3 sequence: CASSVEEEPGNTINF. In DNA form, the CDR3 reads TGTGCCAGCAGCGTAGAGGAGGAACCTGGAAACACCATAAATTTT. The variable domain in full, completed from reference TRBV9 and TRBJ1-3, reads DSGVTQTPKHLITATGQRVTLRCSPRSGDLSVYWYQQSLDQGLQFLIQYYNGEERAKGNILERFSAQQFPDLHSELNLSSLELGDSALYFCASSVEEEPGNTINFGEGSWLTVV.

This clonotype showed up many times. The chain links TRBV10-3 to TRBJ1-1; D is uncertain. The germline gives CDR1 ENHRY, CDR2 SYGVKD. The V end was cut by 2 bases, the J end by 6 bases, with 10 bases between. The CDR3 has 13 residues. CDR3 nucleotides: TGTGCCATCAGTGAGGAATGGGCACCTGAAGCTTTCTTT. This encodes CAISEEWAPEAFF.

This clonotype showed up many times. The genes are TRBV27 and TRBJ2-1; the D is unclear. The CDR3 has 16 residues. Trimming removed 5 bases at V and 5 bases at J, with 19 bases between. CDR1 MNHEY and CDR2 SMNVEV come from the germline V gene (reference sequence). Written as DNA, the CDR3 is TGTGCCAGCAGTACCCTTAGCTTGGTGTATAACAATGAGCAGTTCTTC. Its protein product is CASSTLSLVYNNEQFF.

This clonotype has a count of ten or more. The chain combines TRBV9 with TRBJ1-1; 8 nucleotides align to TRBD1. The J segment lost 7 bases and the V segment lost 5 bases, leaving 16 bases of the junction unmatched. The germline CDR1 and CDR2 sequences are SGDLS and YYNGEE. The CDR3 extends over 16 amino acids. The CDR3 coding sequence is TGTGCCAGCAGACGGCTCGGGACAGGACGGATGGGTGAAGCTTTCTTT. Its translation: CASRRLGTGRMGEAFF.

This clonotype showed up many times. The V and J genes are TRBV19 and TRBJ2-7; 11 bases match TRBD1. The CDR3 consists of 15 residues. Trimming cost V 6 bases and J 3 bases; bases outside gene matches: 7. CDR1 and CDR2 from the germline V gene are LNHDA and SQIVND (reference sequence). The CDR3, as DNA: TGTGCCAGTAGCCTCACCGGGACAGGGGGCTACGAGCAGTACTTC. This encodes CASSLTGTGGYEQYF.

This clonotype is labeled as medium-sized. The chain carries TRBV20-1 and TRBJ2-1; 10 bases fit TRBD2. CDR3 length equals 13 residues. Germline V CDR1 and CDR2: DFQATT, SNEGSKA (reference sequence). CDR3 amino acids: CSYGLAANNEQFF. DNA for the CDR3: TGCAGCTACGGACTAGCGGCCAACAATGAGCAGTTCTTC.